The 14 T cell receptor beta chains in this list originate from one sample, sequenced in a study of T cells after somatic rescue of genetic block. Repertoires were generated with immunoSEQ multiplex PCR, while TCRdb's copy carries only in-frame clones and drops some. The data show about 15,000 clones, about 70% seen once. Specimen: peripheral blood mononuclear cells (PBMCs). These receptor sequences come from a man younger than 35.

The chain employs TRBV6-6 and TRBJ1-6; D unresolved. Trimming pared 2 bases from V and 6 bases from J, leaving 8 bases between. CDR3 length: 14 residues. Germline V gene lookup returns CDR1 MNHNY and CDR2 SVGAGI (reference sequence). The CDR3 reads CASSYRESNSPLHF. CDR3 nucleotide sequence: TGTGCCAGCAGTTACAGGGAAAGTAATTCACCCCTCCACTTT.

This clone has a handful of counts. This sequence joins TRBV6-5 and TRBJ1-5; D not resolved. Trimming shortened V by 5 bases and J by 1 base, and 12 bases separated the two germline ends. CDR1 is MNHEY and CDR2 is SVGAGI in the germline V gene. The CDR3 consists of 15 residues. The CDR3 DNA reads TGTGCCAGCAGTGTGACTTCGGACAGCAATCAGCCCCAGCATTTT. It translates to CASSVTSDSNQPQHF.

This sequence joins TRBV19 and TRBJ1-3; D call uncertain. CDR1 and CDR2 from the germline V gene are LNHDA and SQIVND (reference sequence). This CDR3 spans 15 amino acids. V lost 5 bases and J 0 bases, leaving 11 bases between the germline ends. DNA for the CDR3: TGTGCCAGTAGTTCCAGGTCCTCCTCTGGAAACACCATATATTTT. Translating it yields CASSSRSSSGNTIYF.

This clone is classed as medium-sized. The genes are TRBV7-9 and TRBJ1-4, with a tentative D call TRBD1 (5 bases). CDR1 SEHNR and CDR2 FQNEAQ come from the germline V gene (reference sequence). V gave up 2 bases and J gave up 3 bases, with 13 bases separating them. CDR3 length: 16 amino acids. The CDR3 reads CASSLQGPKSNEKLFF. DNA for the CDR3: TGTGCCAGCAGCTTACAGGGTCCTAAGTCTAATGAAAAACTGTTTTTT.

The chain carries TRBV4-1 and TRBJ1-1, with 9 bases lining up with TRBD1. V lost 5 bases and J lost 1; bases outside the gene matches: 26. Germline CDR1 reads MGHRA; CDR2 reads YSYEKL. CDR3 length: 22 residues. CDR3 nucleotides: TGCGCCAGCAGCTCACAGAGCCTGGGACAGGGATCGCCTCAGTTCGGGAACACTGAAGCTTTCTTT. Encoded protein: CASSSQSLGQGSPQFGNTEAFF.

This sequence joins TRBV18 and TRBJ2-1; TRBD2 matches at 13 bases. The CDR3 spans 18 residues. Germline values: CDR1 KGHSH, CDR2 LQKENI. V lost 0 bases to trimming and J lost 0 bases; unmatched junction nucleotides: 2. In DNA form, the CDR3 reads TGTGCCAGCTCACCACCGGGACTAGCGGGGTCCTCCTACAATGAGCAGTTCTTC. It encodes CASSPPGLAGSSYNEQFF.

The CDR3 protein is CASSLAIVETEAFF. The CDR3, as DNA: TGTGCCAGCAGCTTAGCGATAGTGGAAACTGAAGCTTTCTTT. This rearrangement joins TRBV7-9 to TRBJ1-1; D is unclear. The CDR3 extends over 14 amino acids. CDR1 and CDR2 (germline): SEHNR, FQNEAQ (reference sequence). The germline V and J ends were trimmed by 0 bases and 5 bases, with 10 bases remaining between them.

The chain has TRBV13 and TRBJ1-6; TRBD1 aligns across 12 bases. With V trimmed by 4 bases and J by 9 bases, 10 bases remained unmatched. CDR1 and CDR2 from the germline V gene are PRHDT and FYEKMQ (reference sequence). This CDR3 is 17 amino acids long. The CDR3: CASSSSSEGQGASPLHF. The DNA of the CDR3 is TGTGCCAGCAGCTCATCCTCCGAGGGACAGGGGGCTTCACCCCTCCACTTT.

This clone turned up a few times. The chain joins TRBV27 to TRBJ1-6, with D perhaps matching TRBD1 (6 bases). V was shortened by 2 bases and J by 7 bases, with 12 bases between the two germline ends. This CDR3 is 15 amino acids long. Per germline, CDR1 MNHEY and CDR2 SMNVEV (reference sequence). As DNA, the CDR3 is TGTGCCAGCAGTTTACGGTCGCAGGGGAATTCACCCCTCCACTTT. Translation gives CASSLRSQGNSPLHF.

This clone was counted between two and nine times. The V and J genes are TRBV15 and TRBJ2-4; a weak D match, TRBD2 (6 bases). Trimming stripped 0 bases from V and 4 bases from J, with 19 bases between. The CDR3 is made up of 18 amino acids. CDR1 is LNHNV, CDR2 YYDKDF, per germline (reference sequence). The CDR3 coding sequence is TGTGCCACCAGCAGAGATCGCCGCGGGGACGGGCCGAAAAACATTCAGTACTTC. Its protein is CATSRDRRGDGPKNIQYF.

The chain recombines TRBV11-2 with TRBJ2-7; 9 positions match TRBD1. Germline assignment: CDR1 SGHAT and CDR2 FQNNGV. CDR3 length: 18 amino acids. Trimming took 1 base from V and 1 from J; bases not matched to a gene: 11. The CDR3 loop is CASSLGQGDQRISYEQYF. Here the CDR3 DNA reads TGTGCCAGCAGCTTAGGACAGGGGGACCAGCGGATTTCCTACGAGCAGTACTTC.

V is TRBV2 and J is TRBJ2-7; 9 bases map to TRBD1. This CDR3 spans 17 amino acids. J gave up 4 bases and V 6 bases, and 16 bases lay outside the gene matches. Germline CDR1 is SNHLY and CDR2 is FYNNEI. The DNA of the CDR3 is TGTGCCAGCAGCGGGACAGGGAAGGCCCGTCCTTCTTACGAGCAGTACTTC. This gives the protein CASSGTGKARPSYEQYF.

This clone was detected once. The V gene is TRBV30, the J gene TRBJ1-2; TRBD1 agrees at 8 bases. Trimming removed 4 bases from V and 5 bases from J; junction bases left unmatched: 9. The CDR3 sequence is 14 residues long. Germline V gives CDR1 GTSNPN, CDR2 SVGIG (reference sequence). CDR3 coding DNA: TGTGCCTGGAAGAGACAGGGGCGGGAGTATGGCTACACCTTC. Its protein is CAWKRQGREYGYTF.

The rearrangement links TRBV10-1 to TRBJ1-1; D uncertain. This CDR3 is built from 15 residues. V lost 2 bases, J lost 1 base, and 11 bases lay in between. From germline, CDR1 is WNHNN and CDR2 SYGVQD (reference sequence). This CDR3 reads CASSEGRLTNTEAFF. In DNA, the CDR3 is TGCGCCAGCAGTGAGGGGAGACTCACGAACACTGAAGCTTTCTTT.